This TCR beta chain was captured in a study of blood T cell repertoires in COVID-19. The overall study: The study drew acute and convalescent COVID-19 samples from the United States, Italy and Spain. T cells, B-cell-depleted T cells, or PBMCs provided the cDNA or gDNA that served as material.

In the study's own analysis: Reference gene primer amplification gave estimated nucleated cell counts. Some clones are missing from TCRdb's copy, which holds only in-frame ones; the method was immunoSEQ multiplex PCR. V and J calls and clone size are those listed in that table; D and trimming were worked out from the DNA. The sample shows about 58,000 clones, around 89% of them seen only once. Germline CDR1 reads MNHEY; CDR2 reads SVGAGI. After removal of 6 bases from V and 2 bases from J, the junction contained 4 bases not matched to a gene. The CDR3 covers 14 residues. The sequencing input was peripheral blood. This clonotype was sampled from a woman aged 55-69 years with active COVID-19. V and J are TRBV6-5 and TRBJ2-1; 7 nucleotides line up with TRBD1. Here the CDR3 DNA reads TGTGCCAGCAGAGGACAGGATACCTACAATGAGCAGTTCTTC. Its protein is CASRGQDTYNEQFF.